The 26 T cell receptor beta chains presented below share a single source sample, sequenced in a study of control samples from healthy donors and cancer patients. Profiled with immunoSEQ multiplex PCR; TCRdb holds only in-frame clones, not every one. The sample has about 230,000 clones; over 75% are singletons. Sequencing was done on a sample of PBMCs. The receptor set was obtained from a woman in her sixties or seventies with lung cancer.

The gene calls are TRBV2 and TRBJ1-2; 7 nucleotides match TRBD1. The length of the CDR3 is 15 residues. From germline, CDR1 is SNHLY and CDR2 FYNNEI. The J segment lost 4 bases and the V segment lost 1 base, leaving 6 bases of the junction unmatched. The DNA for the CDR3 is TGTGCCAGCAGTGAAGGGGACAGCAACTTCTATGGCTACACCTTC. Protein sequence: CASSEGDSNFYGYTF. The full variable domain, rest sourced from reference TRBV2 and TRBJ1-2, is EPEVTQTPSHQVTQMGQEVILRCVPISNHLYFYWYRQILGQKVEFLVSFYNNEISEKSEIFDDQFSVERPDGSNFTLKIRSTKLEDSAMYFCASSEGDSNFYGYTFGSGTRLTVV.

This sequence joins TRBV9 and TRBJ2-1; D may be TRBD2 (6 bases). Germline V gives CDR1 SGDLS, CDR2 YYNGEE. Trimming left V 4 bases short and J 1 base short, with 12 bases between. The CDR3 totals 15 residues. Here the CDR3 DNA reads TGTGCCAGCAGCCCTGGCGCGGGGTCCTACAATGAGCAGTTCTTC. Translated: CASSPGAGSYNEQFF.

The rearrangement joins TRBV6-7 to TRBJ2-6; the D gene is possibly TRBD1 (5 bases). TRBV6-7 belongs to the ORF category, with a function that is uncertain. The CDR3 covers 18 residues. Trimming cost V 2 bases and J 4 bases, with 18 bases left between them. The CDR3 nucleotides are TGTGCCAGCAGTTACACGTATTACAAGGGGCCCGGGGCCAACGTCCTGACTTTC. This gives the protein CASSYTYYKGPGANVLTF.

The chain couples TRBV18 to TRBJ1-1, with 8 bases aligning to TRBD1. Germline assignment: CDR1 KGHSH and CDR2 LQKENI. V gave up 8 bases and J gave up 1 base; unmatched junction bases: 3. The CDR3 sequence is 13 residues long. The CDR3 region has the DNA TGTGCCAGCACAGGACAGGGGAACACTGAAGCTTTCTTT. Translated, it gives CASTGQGNTEAFF.

This chain uses TRBV4-2 with TRBJ1-1; D unclear. The germline gives CDR1 LGHNA, CDR2 YNFKEQ. The CDR3 consists of 15 residues. V was pared by 1 base and J by 4 bases, with 13 bases between. CDR3 nucleotides: TGTGCCAGCAGCCAAGTAGGTCCGGACCTCACTGAAGCTTTCTTT. This gives the protein CASSQVGPDLTEAFF.

The sample holds one count of this clone. The J gene is TRBJ2-7, the V gene TRBV5-1; 8 positions agree with TRBD2. The CDR3 sequence is 17 residues long. In germline, CDR1 is SGHRS, CDR2 YFSETQ. Unmatched junction bases numbered 12, after V lost 0 bases and J lost 4 bases. DNA for the CDR3: TGCGCCAGCAGCTTGGGGCAGGGCGGCGGGAGGTTATACGAGCAGTACTTC. This codes for CASSLGQGGGRLYEQYF.

The CDR3 loop reads CATSTDPSYGYTF. Written as DNA, the CDR3 is TGTGCCACCAGTACAGACCCCTCCTATGGCTACACCTTC. The rearrangement uses TRBV24-1 and TRBJ1-2; D call uncertain. Trimming shortened V by 6 bases and J by 4 bases, and 11 bases separated the two germline ends. Germline V gene lookup returns CDR1 KGHDR and CDR2 SFDVKD. This CDR3 comprises 13 residues.

The chain couples TRBV5-4 to TRBJ2-1, with D maybe TRBD2 (5 bases). The CDR3 runs 15 residues. With 2 bases removed from V and 0 bases from J, the gap between germline ends came to 9 bases. CDR1 is SGHNT and CDR2 is YYREEE in the germline V gene (reference sequence). The CDR3 spells CASSFSGDSYNEQFF. For the CDR3, the DNA is TGTGCCAGCAGCTTTTCCGGGGACTCCTACAATGAGCAGTTCTTC. Variable domain in full (rest from reference TRBV5-4 and TRBJ2-1): ETGVTQSPTHLIKTRGQQVTLRCSSQSGHNTVSWYQQALGQGPQFIFQYYREEENGRGNFPPRFSGLQFPNYSSELNVNALELDDSALYLCASSFSGDSYNEQFFGPGTRLTVL.

This clone has a handful of counts. The genes are TRBV6-6 and TRBJ1-2; D gene unclear. The length of the CDR3 is 14 residues. From germline, CDR1 is MNHNY and CDR2 SVGAGI (reference sequence). V was shortened by 4 bases and J by 4 bases, with 13 bases between the two germline ends. The CDR3 here is CASSSFGSRYGYTF. For the CDR3, the DNA is TGTGCCAGCAGTTCCTTTGGGTCTCGCTATGGCTACACCTTC.

The rearrangement links TRBV19 to TRBJ1-5, with TRBD1 matching over 9 bases. Germline lookup yields CDR1 LNHDA and CDR2 SQIVND (reference sequence). The CDR3 is 16 amino acids. The J segment lost 1 base and the V segment lost 5 bases, leaving 6 bases of the junction unmatched. CDR3 loop: CASSPQDRGSNQPQHF. DNA of the CDR3: TGTGCCAGTAGTCCCCAGGACAGGGGAAGCAATCAGCCCCAGCATTTT.

This clone appeared a single time. The V and J genes are TRBV6-5 and TRBJ2-7; the D is unclear. Germline V gene data show CDR1 as MNHEY and CDR2 as SVGAGI. The CDR3 contains 16 residues. V was trimmed by 4 bases and J by 3 bases, leaving 19 bases between them. CDR3 coding DNA: TGTGCCAGCAGTTCAGACCGGAGCCATCCTATCTACGAGCAGTACTTC. Protein product: CASSSDRSHPIYEQYF.

CDR3 DNA: TGTGCCAGCAGCGCCGCCCCGAGAGGGCCCCAGCATTTT. This codes for CASSAAPRGPQHF. The V call is TRBV9, the J call TRBJ1-5; D remains ambiguous. This CDR3 region has 13 residues. Deletions cut 3 bases from V and 9 bases from J, with 13 bases between. The germline V gene encodes CDR1 SGDLS and CDR2 YYNGEE.

J is TRBJ1-2 and V is TRBV9; 7 bases match TRBD1. This CDR3 spans 13 amino acids. V was pared by 0 bases and J by 6 bases, with 2 bases of the junction left unmatched. Germline V lookup: CDR1 SGDLS, CDR2 YYNGEE. The CDR3 nucleotides are TGTGCCAGCAGCGTAGGAGGGGGCGATGGCTACACCTTC. As protein: CASSVGGGDGYTF. Using reference TRBV9 and TRBJ1-2 for the parts outside the CDR3, the full variable domain is DSGVTQTPKHLITATGQRVTLRCSPRSGDLSVYWYQQSLDQGLQFLIQYYNGEERAKGNILERFSAQQFPDLHSELNLSSLELGDSALYFCASSVGGGDGYTFGSGTRLTVV.

The rearrangement joins TRBV5-1 to TRBJ2-3; D unresolved. CDR3 length equals 15 residues. Germline V gene sequence: CDR1 SGHRS, CDR2 YFSETQ. Trimming pared 4 bases from V and 1 base from J, leaving 13 bases between. The CDR3 is CASSLTGVGTDTQYF. The CDR3, as DNA: TGCGCCAGCAGCCTCACTGGGGTTGGCACAGATACGCAGTATTTT.

The chain recombines TRBV5-1 with TRBJ2-1; D possibly corresponds to TRBD2 (6 bases). Germline V gene lookup returns CDR1 SGHRS and CDR2 YFSETQ. V dropped 0 bases and J dropped 6 bases, with 16 bases sitting between them. The CDR3 has 16 residues. The CDR3 DNA follows: TGCGCCAGCAGCTTGGATTTGACTAGGAGCGGCAATGAGCAGTTCTTC. Its translation is CASSLDLTRSGNEQFF.

DNA for the CDR3: TGTGCCAGCAGTTCACCTACCGAGACCCAGTACTTC. Its translation is CASSSPTETQYF. The chain employs TRBV6-5 and TRBJ2-5; no definite D call. Germline values: CDR1 MNHEY, CDR2 SVGAGI. This CDR3 spans 12 amino acids. The ends were cut back, 4 bases at V and 5 bases at J, with 8 bases in the middle.

V usage is TRBV2 and J usage is TRBJ2-7; TRBD1 agrees at 8 bases. V lost 3 bases, J lost 4 bases, and 5 bases stayed unmatched. The length of the CDR3 is 14 residues. Germline CDR1 and CDR2: SNHLY and FYNNEI. The CDR3 DNA reads TGTGCCAGCAGTGATGACAGGGGATCTTACGAGCAGTACTTC. It codes for CASSDDRGSYEQYF.

V usage is TRBV27 and J usage is TRBJ2-2, with D uncertain. The length of the CDR3 is 13 residues. The germline CDR1 and CDR2 sequences are MNHEY and SMNVEV (reference sequence). V lost 5 bases and J 0 bases, leaving 4 bases between the germline ends. The DNA of the CDR3 is TGTGCCAGCAGTCCGACGAACACCGGGGAGCTGTTTTTT. It encodes CASSPTNTGELFF.

V and J are TRBV19 and TRBJ1-4; D uncertain. Trimming cost V 3 bases and J 12 bases, with 14 bases left between them. The CDR3 totals 13 residues. Germline CDR1 is LNHDA and CDR2 is SQIVND (reference sequence). This CDR3 reads CASSITLSGELFF. In DNA, the CDR3 is TGTGCCAGTAGTATTACCCTCTCTGGGGAACTGTTTTTT. The variable domain in full, with the rest retrieved from reference TRBV19 and TRBJ1-4, is DGGITQSPKYLFRKEGQNVTLSCEQNLNHDAMYWYRQDPGQGLRLIYYSQIVNDFQKGDIAEGYSVSREKKESFPLTVTSAQKNPTAFYLCASSITLSGELFFGSGTQLSVL.

The J gene is TRBJ2-7, the V gene TRBV2; 10 bases are a match to TRBD1. V was pared by 4 bases and J by 4 bases, with 7 bases of the junction left unmatched. The CDR3 contains 15 residues. The germline V gene has CDR1 SNHLY and CDR2 FYNNEI. The CDR3 loop reads CASSVGQGGRYEQYF. The CDR3, as DNA: TGTGCCAGCAGTGTCGGACAGGGGGGTCGATACGAGCAGTACTTC.

The gene calls are TRBV11-2 and TRBJ2-3, with D possibly TRBD1 on 6 matching bases. V gave up 4 bases and J gave up 1 base, with 12 bases separating them. Germline CDR1 SGHAT, CDR2 FQNNGV. The length of the CDR3 is 15 residues. CDR3 sequence reads: CASSSYRAGTDTQYF. The CDR3, as DNA: TGTGCCAGCAGCTCTTACAGGGCGGGCACAGATACGCAGTATTTT.

This rearrangement joins TRBV5-1 to TRBJ1-2, with 8 positions matching TRBD1. The V and J ends lost 4 bases and 8 bases, in that order; junction bases with no gene match: 10. From germline, CDR1 is SGHRS and CDR2 YFSETQ. This CDR3 spans 14 amino acids. The CDR3 sequence is CASSATGTGRGYTF. The CDR3, as DNA: TGCGCCAGCAGCGCAACCGGGACAGGAAGAGGCTACACCTTC.

V and J are TRBV5-1 and TRBJ2-7; TRBD2 aligns across 10 bases. The CDR3 runs 14 residues. CDR1 is SGHRS and CDR2 is YFSETQ in the germline V gene. V dropped 6 bases and J dropped 3; count of bases not matched to a gene: 6. CDR3: CASKRTSGVYEQYF. The CDR3 DNA follows: TGCGCCAGCAAGCGGACTAGCGGTGTCTACGAGCAGTACTTC.

This clone was picked up a small number of times. The chain joins TRBV2 to TRBJ2-6; 7 nucleotides align to TRBD1. The CDR3 has 14 residues. The J segment lost 4 bases and the V segment lost 7 bases, leaving 4 bases of the junction unmatched. Germline V gene sequence: CDR1 SNHLY, CDR2 FYNNEI. The CDR3 sequence: CASTTGVGANVLTF. The DNA of the CDR3 is TGTGCCAGCACCACAGGGGTCGGGGCCAACGTCCTGACTTTC. Based on the CDR3 plus reference TRBV2 and TRBJ2-6, the full variable domain is EPEVTQTPSHQVTQMGQEVILRCVPISNHLYFYWYRQILGQKVEFLVSFYNNEISEKSEIFDDQFSVERPDGSNFTLKIRSTKLEDSAMYFCASTTGVGANVLTFGAGSRLTVL.

This sequence joins TRBV28 and TRBJ2-1, with a possible D match to TRBD1 (6 bases). The CDR3 runs 14 residues. Germline-derived CDR1 and CDR2 are MDHEN and SYDVKM. V lost 6 bases and J lost 0, with 9 bases in between. As DNA, the CDR3 is TGTGCCAGCAGCGTGGACAGCTCCTACAATGAGCAGTTCTTC. Its translation is CASSVDSSYNEQFF.

V is TRBV9 and J is TRBJ1-4; 7 bases match TRBD1. CDR3 length: 15 amino acids. CDR1 SGDLS and CDR2 YYNGEE come from the germline V gene. Trimming at V came to 1 base and at J to 5 bases, leaving 5 bases not matched to a gene. CDR3 in amino acids: CASSVFPGGNEKLFF. CDR3 sequence (DNA): TGTGCCAGCAGCGTATTTCCAGGGGGGAATGAAAAACTGTTTTTT. The variable domain in full, completed from reference TRBV9 and TRBJ1-4, reads DSGVTQTPKHLITATGQRVTLRCSPRSGDLSVYWYQQSLDQGLQFLIQYYNGEERAKGNILERFSAQQFPDLHSELNLSSLELGDSALYFCASSVFPGGNEKLFFGSGTQLSVL.